This passage covers 20 T cell receptor beta chains from one sample sequenced in a study of identical twins. TCRdb reanalysed the 5' RACE reads using MiXCR and keeps one entry per CDR3 protein. The table has fewer than 900,000 distinct CDR3 sequences, 18% seen once; the top ten hold less than 15%. These data were likewise used in another study, on T cells expressing NK-cell markers.

Sample: PBMCs. The receptors were sampled from a woman aged 18-29 years in good health.

The chain joins TRBV7-9 to TRBJ2-3, with D perhaps matching TRBD2 (5 bases). V was pared by 3 bases and J by 0 bases, with 13 bases between. The length of the CDR3 is 16 residues. Germline CDR1 is SEHNR and CDR2 is FQNEAQ (reference sequence). The DNA of the CDR3 is TGTGCCAGCAGCTTCTCCTCGGGAACTAGCACAGATACGCAGTATTTT. As protein: CASSFSSGTSTDTQYF.

The chain has TRBV10-3 and TRBJ1-1; TRBD1 aligns across 9 bases. V gave up 11 bases and J gave up 0 bases; unmatched junction bases: 22. Germline values: CDR1 ENHRY, CDR2 SYGVKD. The CDR3 is 19 residues long. In nucleotides, the CDR3 is TGTGCCTCCTCACCAGGGACAGGGATTAGGCTGGGGATGAACACTGAAGCTTTCTTT. This encodes CASSPGTGIRLGMNTEAFF.

This clonotype was observed a few times. The chain recombines TRBV7-2 with TRBJ2-3; 8 bases map to TRBD1. V shed 7 bases, J shed 3 bases, and the junction held 6 bases outside the gene matches. This CDR3 region has 14 residues. Germline loops: CDR1 SGHTA, CDR2 FQGNSA. The CDR3 sequence: CASKLDRVTDTQYF. The CDR3 DNA follows: TGTGCCAGCAAACTGGACAGGGTGACAGATACGCAGTATTTT.

This sequence joins TRBV25-1 and TRBJ2-7, with D possibly TRBD1 on 5 matching bases. CDR1 is MGHDK, CDR2 SYGVNS, per germline. This CDR3 is 13 amino acids long. Between the trimmed V and J ends, which lost 2 bases and 4 bases, there was a span of 9 bases. The CDR3 protein is CASSESHRYEQYF. In DNA, the CDR3 is TGTGCCAGCAGTGAAAGCCACAGGTACGAGCAGTACTTC.

The rearrangement joins TRBV11-2 to TRBJ1-2; 8 bases are shared with TRBD1. The V segment lost 5 bases and the J segment 10 bases; nucleotides outside the gene matches: 6. Germline V gives CDR1 SGHAT, CDR2 FQNNGV. The length of the CDR3 is 12 residues. CDR3 sequence reads: CASSSRDRTYTF. The CDR3 DNA reads TGTGCCAGCAGCAGTAGGGACAGGACCTACACCTTC.

This clonotype was seen only a few times. V and J are TRBV4-3 and TRBJ2-1; 9 nucleotides agree with TRBD2. The junction had 7 bases not matched to a gene; V was cut back by 0 bases and J by 4 bases. Germline-derived CDR1 and CDR2 are LGHNA and YSLEER. This CDR3 is built from 17 residues. CDR3: CASSQDLRLAGYNEQFF. The CDR3 DNA sequence: TGCGCCAGCAGCCAAGATCTCCGGCTAGCGGGATACAATGAGCAGTTCTTC.

This clonotype has only a few counts. The rearrangement joins TRBV3-1 to TRBJ1-6; 7 bases align to TRBD1. Germline loops: CDR1 LGHDT, CDR2 YNNKEL (reference sequence). With 4 bases clipped from V and 4 bases from J, the junction kept 1 base outside the gene matches. The CDR3 covers 14 residues. The CDR3 DNA follows: TGTGCCAGCAGCCGACAGGGTTATAATTCACCCCTCCACTTT. This sequence encodes CASSRQGYNSPLHF.

This chain uses TRBV6-5 with TRBJ2-3; 9 bases are a match to TRBD2. CDR3 length: 17 amino acids. The trim removed 0 bases at V and 4 bases at J, leaving 8 bases unmatched. From germline, CDR1 is MNHEY and CDR2 SVGAGI. In nucleotides, the CDR3 is TGTGCCAGCAGTTACTCGTCGCTAGCGGGATTGTCAGATACGCAGTATTTT. Its translation is CASSYSSLAGLSDTQYF.

The CDR3 DNA reads as TGTGCCAGTGAGGTCACCGGGGAGCTGTTTTTT. Translation: CASEVTGELFF. The chain links TRBV3-1 to TRBJ2-2; D remains unclear. Germline CDR1 LGHDT, CDR2 YNNKEL (reference sequence). The CDR3 is 11 amino acids. Trimming shortened V by 9 bases and J by 4 bases, and 6 bases separated the two germline ends.

The gene calls are TRBV12-3 or TRBV12-4 and TRBJ1-6; the match to TRBD1 covers 10 bases. The CDR3 is 14 residues long. V gave up 5 bases and J gave up 13 bases; unmatched junction bases: 8. This CDR3 is CASSPDRGLPPLHF. Here the CDR3 DNA reads TGTGCCAGCAGTCCCGACAGGGGGCTTCCTCCCCTCCACTTT.

This clonotype was counted between two and nine times. The chain couples TRBV5-6 to TRBJ2-7; D perhaps matches TRBD1 (7 bases). The CDR3 is 16 residues long. The V and J ends lost 4 bases and 3 bases respectively, with 20 bases between them. Germline CDR1 SGHDT, CDR2 YYEEEE. The CDR3 DNA reads as TGTGCCAGCAGCGGAGGGGGGCGACAGGGTCACTACGAGCAGTACTTC. Translating gives CASSGGGRQGHYEQYF.

The CDR3 DNA reads as TGTGCCAGCAGTCTTCACCAAACCGGGAAGGGTGGCTACACCTTC. This translates into CASSLHQTGKGGYTF. The chain employs TRBV12-3 or TRBV12-4 and TRBJ1-2; no definite D call. The germline V and J ends were trimmed by 5 bases and 7 bases, with 20 bases remaining between them. The CDR3 has 15 residues.

The table lists this clonotype with a few counts. The rearrangement uses TRBV4-2 and TRBJ2-2, with D possibly matching TRBD1 (5 bases). In germline, CDR1 is LGHNA, CDR2 YNFKEQ. The CDR3 is 13 residues long. Trimming took off 3 bases at V and 4 bases at J, with 6 bases between the two ends. CDR3 residues: CASSHQGTGELFF. The CDR3 DNA follows: TGTGCCAGCAGCCACCAGGGCACCGGGGAGCTGTTTTTT.

In its sample, this clonotype was seen many times. This chain connects TRBV6-5 to TRBJ1-1; D is undetermined. CDR1 is MNHEY, CDR2 SVGAGI, per germline. This CDR3 has 15 amino acids. The V gene lost 2 bases and the J gene lost 2 bases, with 12 bases spanning the gap. CDR3 DNA: TGTGCCAGCAGTTACACGGGGTACGGAAACACTGAAGCTTTCTTT. This sequence encodes CASSYTGYGNTEAFF.

The chain recombines TRBV6-5 with TRBJ2-5, with 9 bases fitting TRBD1. CDR3 length equals 15 residues. J was trimmed by 5 bases and V by 2 bases; bases with no gene match: 6. Germline values: CDR1 MNHEY, CDR2 SVGAGI. The CDR3 DNA reads as TGTGCCAGCAGTTACGGACAGGGGTTGGTGGAGACCCAGTACTTC. This sequence encodes CASSYGQGLVETQYF.

In its sample, this clonotype was seen many times. V is TRBV12-3 or TRBV12-4 and J is TRBJ2-7; D could derive from TRBD1 or TRBD2 (6 bases each). The CDR3 has 12 residues. The V end lost 6 bases, the J end lost 7 bases, and 13 bases lay between the germline ends. The CDR3 protein is CASREQGGEQYF. As DNA, the CDR3 is TGTGCCAGCAGGGAACAGGGAGGAGAGCAGTACTTC.

V is TRBV6-2 or TRBV6-3 and J is TRBJ2-5; D not resolved. The CDR3 spans 13 residues. With 0 bases removed from V and 3 bases from J, the gap between germline ends came to 5 bases. From germline, CDR1 is MNHEY and CDR2 SVGEGT. The CDR3 nucleotides are TGTGCCAGCAGTTACTCGAGAAAAGAGACCCAGTACTTC. This codes for CASSYSRKETQYF.

There are a few counts of this clonotype. The chain is built from TRBV6-1 and TRBJ2-3, with TRBD2 identical over 12 bases. V lost 6 bases and J lost 1; bases outside the gene matches: 11. Germline V CDR1 and CDR2: MNHNS, SASEGT. The CDR3 loop spans 18 amino acids. CDR3: CASRPPRASGGGTDTQYF. The DNA of the CDR3 is TGTGCCAGCAGACCGCCGCGGGCTAGCGGGGGGGGCACAGATACGCAGTATTTT.

This clonotype showed up just a few times. The rearrangement links TRBV10-3 to TRBJ2-3; 7 bases are a match to TRBD1. CDR1 and CDR2 from the germline V gene are ENHRY and SYGVKD. This CDR3 comprises 15 residues. V lost 8 bases, J lost 1 base, and 9 bases stayed unmatched. CDR3 nucleotide sequence: TGTGCCATCGGGGAGACAGGGTTAGGCACAGATACGCAGTATTTT. Its translation: CAIGETGLGTDTQYF.

This clonotype was observed a handful of times. The V call is TRBV20-1, the J call TRBJ1-1; D ambiguous. V lost 5 bases, J lost 0 bases, and 13 bases lay in between. The CDR3 has 14 amino acids. The germline CDR1 and CDR2 sequences are DFQATT and SNEGSKA (reference sequence). Here the CDR3 DNA reads TGCAGTGCTCGCGTCCCCAGTGTGAACACTGAAGCTTTCTTT. As protein: CSARVPSVNTEAFF.